This T cell receptor beta chain was obtained from a study of T cell changes during pregnancy in multiple sclerosis. The repertoire was sequenced with immunoSEQ multiplex PCR; TCRdb's copy has only in-frame clones and lacks some. The top ten clones hold about an eighth of a sample with around 36,000 clones, more than 85% of them seen once. Sequenced here: CD8+ T cells from peripheral blood mononuclear cells, sampled in the first trimester of pregnancy. The sequence derives from a female donor with multiple sclerosis, enrolled in a pregnancy study.

CDR3 protein: CASSLALGSGYTF. The CDR3 region has the DNA TGCGCCAGCAGCTTGGCCTTAGGTAGCGGCTACACCTTC. This chain links TRBV5-1 with TRBJ1-2; D unclear. V shed 0 bases and J shed 8 bases, with 11 bases lying between them. This CDR3 has 13 residues. In germline, CDR1 is SGHRS, CDR2 YFSETQ.